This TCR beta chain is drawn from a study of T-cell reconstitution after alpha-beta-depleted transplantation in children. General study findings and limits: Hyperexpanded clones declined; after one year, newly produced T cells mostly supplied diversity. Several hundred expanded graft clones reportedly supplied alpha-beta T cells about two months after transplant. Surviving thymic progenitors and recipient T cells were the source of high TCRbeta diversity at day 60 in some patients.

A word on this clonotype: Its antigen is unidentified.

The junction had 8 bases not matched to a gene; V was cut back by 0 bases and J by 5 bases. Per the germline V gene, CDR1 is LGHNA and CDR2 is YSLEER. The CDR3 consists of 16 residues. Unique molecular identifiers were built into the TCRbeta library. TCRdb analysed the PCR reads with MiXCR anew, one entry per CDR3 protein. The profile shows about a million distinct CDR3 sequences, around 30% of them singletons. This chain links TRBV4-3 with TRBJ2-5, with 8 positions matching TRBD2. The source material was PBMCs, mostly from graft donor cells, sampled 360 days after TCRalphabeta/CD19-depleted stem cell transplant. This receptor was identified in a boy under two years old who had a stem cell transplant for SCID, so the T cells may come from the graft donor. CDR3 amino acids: CASSQDPSGGTETQYF. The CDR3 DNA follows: TGCGCCAGCAGCCAAGATCCGAGCGGGGGCACGGAGACCCAGTACTTC.